These T cell receptor beta chains were read from a single sample in a study of identical twins. TCRdb passed the 5' RACE reads through MiXCR, listing each CDR3 protein once. This sample has 1.5 million to 2 million distinct CDR3 sequences; more than 30% occur once, and the top ten carry around 0.25%. The sequencing input was cord blood. These receptors all stem from a newborn girl in good health. CDR3s include the opening cysteine and the closing phenylalanine or tryptophan. A D gene is named only where the DNA matches it firmly. The size of a clone is reported for some rows only, either as once, few or many, or as a class for expanded clones.

cdr3_nt: TGTGCCAGCAGCCGAGCACCGGGACTAGGCACCGGGGAGCTGTTTTTT
cdr3_aa: CASSRAPGLGTGELFF
v_call: TRBV4-2
d_call: TRBD2
clone_size: few
j_call: TRBJ2-2
cdr3_length: 16

cdr3_nt: TGTGCCAGCAGTGAAGCGGGGGGCCGCGGTGGCTACACCTTC
cdr3_aa: CASSEAGGRGGYTF
v_call: TRBV6-1
d_call: .
clone_size: few
j_call: TRBJ1-2
cdr3_length: 14

cdr3_nt: TGTGCCAGCAGTTTATTGGGGGGCTCCTATAATTCACCCCTCCACTTT
cdr3_aa: CASSLLGGSYNSPLHF
v_call: TRBV28
d_call: .
clone_size: .
j_call: TRBJ1-6
cdr3_length: 16

cdr3_nt: TGTGCCACCCAGCGAGGACACCTTCACAATCAGCCCCAGCATTTT
cdr3_aa: CATQRGHLHNQPQHF
v_call: TRBV19
d_call: .
clone_size: once
j_call: TRBJ1-5
cdr3_length: 15

cdr3_nt: TGTGCCAGCAGGGGCTCTAGCGGCCCCAATGAGCAGTTCTTC
cdr3_aa: CASRGSSGPNEQFF
v_call: TRBV28
d_call: TRBD2
clone_size: .
j_call: TRBJ2-1
cdr3_length: 14

cdr3_nt: TGTGCCAGCAGTGGGGACAGCCGCAACCCCAACAATGAGCGGTTCTTC
cdr3_aa: CASSGDSRNPNNERFF
v_call: TRBV2
d_call: TRBD1
clone_size: .
j_call: TRBJ2-1
cdr3_length: 16

cdr3_nt: TGTGCCAGCGGCCCTATCCATTCCTACGAGCAGTACTTC
cdr3_aa: CASGPIHSYEQYF
v_call: TRBV3-1
d_call: .
clone_size: .
j_call: TRBJ2-7
cdr3_length: 13

cdr3_nt: TGTGCCAGCAGCGTAGGAACTAGCGGGAGTACGGGGAAAGAGACCCAGTTCTTC
cdr3_aa: CASSVGTSGSTGKETQFF
v_call: TRBV9
d_call: TRBD2
clone_size: .
j_call: TRBJ2-1
cdr3_length: 18

cdr3_nt: TGTGCCAGCAGCTTAGGCAGGGAGATTGAAAAACTGTTTTTT
cdr3_aa: CASSLGREIEKLFF
v_call: TRBV13
d_call: .
clone_size: few
j_call: TRBJ1-4
cdr3_length: 14

cdr3_nt: TGTGCCAGCAGTTACCCGACAGTGAGACTTGACATGAACACTGAAGCTTTCTTT
cdr3_aa: CASSYPTVRLDMNTEAFF
v_call: TRBV6-5
d_call: .
clone_size: few
j_call: TRBJ1-1
cdr3_length: 18

cdr3_nt: TGTGCCAGCACCTTAGGCGGGAGTTCCTACAATGAGCAGTACTTC
cdr3_aa: CASTLGGSSYNEQYF
v_call: TRBV9
d_call: TRBD2
clone_size: .
j_call: TRBJ2-7
cdr3_length: 15

cdr3_nt: TGTGCCAGCAGTGTATTACTAGTCCCCGAGCAGTTCTTC
cdr3_aa: CASSVLLVPEQFF
v_call: TRBV6-1
d_call: .
clone_size: few
j_call: TRBJ2-1
cdr3_length: 13

cdr3_nt: TGCAGTGCTAGGGACACTAGCAATCAGCCCCAGCATTTT
cdr3_aa: CSARDTSNQPQHF
v_call: TRBV20-1
d_call: .
clone_size: many
j_call: TRBJ1-5
cdr3_length: 13

cdr3_nt: TGTGCCACCAGTGATCCAGGGTTTGACATTCAGTACTTC
cdr3_aa: CATSDPGFDIQYF
v_call: TRBV24-1
d_call: .
clone_size: .
j_call: TRBJ2-4
cdr3_length: 13

cdr3_nt: TGTGCCAGCAGCTTAGCGGGACGGTGGTCCACTGAAGCTTTCTTT
cdr3_aa: CASSLAGRWSTEAFF
v_call: TRBV7-2
d_call: .
clone_size: few
j_call: TRBJ1-1
cdr3_length: 15